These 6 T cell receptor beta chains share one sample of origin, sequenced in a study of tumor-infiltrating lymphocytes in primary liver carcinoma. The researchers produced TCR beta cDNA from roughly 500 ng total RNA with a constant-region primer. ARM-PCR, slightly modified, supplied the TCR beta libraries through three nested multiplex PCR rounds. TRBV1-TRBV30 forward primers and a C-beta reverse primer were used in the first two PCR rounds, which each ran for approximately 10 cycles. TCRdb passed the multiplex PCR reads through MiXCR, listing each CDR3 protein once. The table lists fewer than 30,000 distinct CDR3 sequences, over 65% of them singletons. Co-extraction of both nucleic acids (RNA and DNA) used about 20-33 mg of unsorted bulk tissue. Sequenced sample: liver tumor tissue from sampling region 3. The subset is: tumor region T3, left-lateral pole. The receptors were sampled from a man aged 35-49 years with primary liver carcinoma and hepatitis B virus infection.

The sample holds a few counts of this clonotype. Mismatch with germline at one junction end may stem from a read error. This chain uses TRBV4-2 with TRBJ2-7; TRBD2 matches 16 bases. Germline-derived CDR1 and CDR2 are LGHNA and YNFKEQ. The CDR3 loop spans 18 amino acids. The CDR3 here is CPSSGRPGLAGGSHEQYF. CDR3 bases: TGTCCCAGCAGTGGAAGACCGGGACTAGCGGGAGGGTCACACGAGCAGTACTTC.

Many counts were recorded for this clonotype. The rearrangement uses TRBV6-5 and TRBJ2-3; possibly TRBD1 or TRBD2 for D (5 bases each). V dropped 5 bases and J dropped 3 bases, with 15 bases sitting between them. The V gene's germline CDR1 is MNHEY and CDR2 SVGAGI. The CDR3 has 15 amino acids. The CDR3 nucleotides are TGTGCCAGCAGTCTCCAGAGGGGTGAGACAGATACGCAGTATTTT. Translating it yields CASSLQRGETDTQYF.

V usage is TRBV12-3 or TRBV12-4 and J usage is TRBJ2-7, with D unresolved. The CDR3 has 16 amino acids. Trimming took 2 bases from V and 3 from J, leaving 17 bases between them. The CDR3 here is CASSLIGSCSFYEQYF. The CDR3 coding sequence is TGTGCCAGCAGTTTAATAGGCTCATGTAGCTTCTACGAGCAGTACTTC.

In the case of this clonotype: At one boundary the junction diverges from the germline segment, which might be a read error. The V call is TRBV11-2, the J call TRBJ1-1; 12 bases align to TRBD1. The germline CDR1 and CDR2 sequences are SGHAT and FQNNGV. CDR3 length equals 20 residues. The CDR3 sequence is CTSSARDRGRKRWSNTEAFF. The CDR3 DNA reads TGTACTAGCAGCGCTCGGGACAGGGGGCGCAAAAGGTGGAGTAACACTGAAGCCTTCTTT.

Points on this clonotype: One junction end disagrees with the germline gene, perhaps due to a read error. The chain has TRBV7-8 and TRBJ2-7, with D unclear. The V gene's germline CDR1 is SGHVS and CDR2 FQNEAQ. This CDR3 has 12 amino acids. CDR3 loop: CANSPSSYEQYF. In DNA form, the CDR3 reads TGTGCCAACAGCCCCTCCTCCTACGAGCAGTACTTC.

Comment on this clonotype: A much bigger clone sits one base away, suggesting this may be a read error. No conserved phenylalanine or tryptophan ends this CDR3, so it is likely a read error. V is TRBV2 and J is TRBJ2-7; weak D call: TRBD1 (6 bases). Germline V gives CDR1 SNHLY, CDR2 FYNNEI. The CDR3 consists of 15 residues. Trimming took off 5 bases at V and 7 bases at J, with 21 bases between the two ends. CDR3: CASSLHRGPRGEQYI. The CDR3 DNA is TGTGCCAGCAGTCTTCATCGGGGTCCTAGGGGGGAGCAGTACATC.